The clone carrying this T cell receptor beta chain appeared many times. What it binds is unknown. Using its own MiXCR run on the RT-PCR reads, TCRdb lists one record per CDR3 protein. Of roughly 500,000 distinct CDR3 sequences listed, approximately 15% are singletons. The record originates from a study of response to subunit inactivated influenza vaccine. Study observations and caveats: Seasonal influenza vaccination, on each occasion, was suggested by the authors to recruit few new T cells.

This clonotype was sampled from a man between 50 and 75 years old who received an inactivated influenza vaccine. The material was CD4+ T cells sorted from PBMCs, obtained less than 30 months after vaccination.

The CDR3 bases are TGCAGTGCTAGAGATTATCGCGCAGCGAACACCGGGGAGCTGTTTTTT. The encoded protein is CSARDYRAANTGELFF. V and J are TRBV20-1 and TRBJ2-2; no clear D gene. CDR3 length: 16 residues. Trimming stripped 0 bases from V and 0 bases from J, with 11 bases between. Germline V CDR1 and CDR2: DFQATT, SNEGSKA (reference sequence).